This T cell receptor beta chain comes out of a study of tumor-infiltrating lymphocytes in primary liver carcinoma. For the study at large: Male and female patients aged 30 to 69 years made up the cohort. With diameters of roughly 4 to 11 cm, tumors were stage T1-T3 N0M0.

A word on this clonotype: One end of the junction fails to match germline, which may point to a read error.

From approximately 0.5 ug of total RNA, TCR beta-specific cDNA was reverse-transcribed using a constant-region primer. Generation of the TCR beta libraries relied on three nested multiplex PCR rounds using slightly modified ARM-PCR. Both of the initial two PCR rounds ran for approximately 11 cycles and employed TRBV1-TRBV30 forward primers alongside a C-beta reverse primer. TCRdb called the multiplex PCR reads again in MiXCR, with one record for every CDR3 protein. The sample yields 250,000 to 400,000 distinct CDR3 sequences, 50% to 70% seen once. Extraction also yielded germline DNA, while blood RNA was obtained from unsorted whole blood. The CDR3 covers 14 residues. In germline, CDR1 is MGHRA, CDR2 YSYEKL.

Sequenced input: peripheral blood. The clonotype originates from a man aged 40-49 years with primary liver carcinoma and hepatitis B virus infection. The V gene is TRBV4-1, the J gene TRBJ2-3; 8 bases are shared with TRBD2. The CDR3 coding sequence is TGCACCAGCAGCCAAGATATCGGGAGGGAGACGCAGTATTTT. This codes for CTSSQDIGRETQYF.